This is a list of T cell receptor beta chains from one sample in a study of T cells after somatic rescue of genetic block. Method: immunoSEQ multiplex PCR; TCRdb's copy keeps in-frame clones and lacks some. This table holds tens of thousands of clones, about 96% found once. The sequenced sample consisted of peripheral blood mononuclear cells (PBMCs). The receptors stem from a child less than two years old. Each CDR3 is given with its conserved first and last residue. The D gene is left open where the match is weak. Size is omitted from some rows. Given values are once, few, many or a class for expanded clones.

v_gene	d_gene	j_gene	abundance	CDR3nt	CDR3aa
TRBV7-2	-	TRBJ2-3	-	TGTGCCAGCAGCTCCGTGGGGGAGGTGGGGCAGTATTTT	CASSSVGEVGQYF
TRBV4-3	-	TRBJ1-4	-	TGCGCCAGCAGCCAAGATCCAGAGGGCGAAAAACTGTTTTTT	CASSQDPEGEKLFF
TRBV18	-	TRBJ1-1	-	TGTGCCAGCTCACCGATCATGCGGGGTTTGAACACTGAAGCTTTCTTT	CASSPIMRGLNTEAFF
TRBV4-1	TRBD2	TRBJ2-3	-	TGCGCCAGCGCACTAGCGGTCCCAGATACGCAGTATTTT	CASALAVPDTQYF
TRBV5-4	-	TRBJ2-3	-	TGTGCCAGCAGCTTCCAAGATACGCAGTATTTT	CASSFQDTQYF
TRBV4-2	-	TRBJ1-6	-	TGTGCCAGCAGCTTTGAGGGTTCCTATAATTCACCCCTCCACTTT	CASSFEGSYNSPLHF
TRBV11-2	-	TRBJ2-6	once	TGTGCCAGCAGCCATCTGACCAGGGGATGGACTGGGGCCAACGTCCTGACTTTC	CASSHLTRGWTGANVLTF
TRBV5-1	-	TRBJ1-1	-	TGCGCCAGCAGCTTGAACACTGAAGCTTTCTTT	CASSLNTEAFF
TRBV25-1	TRBD2	TRBJ2-1	once	TGTGCCATTACTAGCGGGAGAAACAATGAGCAGTTCTTC	CAITSGRNNEQFF
TRBV11-2	-	TRBJ1-2	-	TGTGCCAGCAGCTTAGGACAAAACTATGGCTACACCTTC	CASSLGQNYGYTF
TRBV28	-	TRBJ1-1	-	TGTGCCAGCAGTTTAATGAAGGGGACTGAAGCTTTCTTT	CASSLMKGTEAFF
TRBV6-1	-	TRBJ2-1	-	TGTGCCAGCAGTGAAGCACATGAGCAGTTCTTC	CASSEAHEQFF
TRBV5-4	-	TRBJ1-1	-	TGTGCCAGCAGCTCAGGGAACACTGAAGCTTTCTTT	CASSSGNTEAFF
TRBV12-5	-	TRBJ2-3	once	TGTGCTAGTGGTTTGGACTACACAGATACGCAGTATTTT	CASGLDYTDTQYF
TRBV5-4	-	TRBJ2-7	-	TGTGCCAGCAGCTTTCCGGGACTCCTGTCCTCCGAGCAGTACTTC	CASSFPGLLSSEQYF
TRBV5-1	-	TRBJ2-1	-	TGCGCCAGCAGCTTGGACAGGGCCTACAATGAGCAGTTCTTC	CASSLDRAYNEQFF
TRBV9	-	TRBJ2-3	-	TGTGCCAGCAGCCCTAGGCCAGGGAGCACAGATACGCAGTATTTT	CASSPRPGSTDTQYF
TRBV19	-	TRBJ2-7	-	TGTGCCAGTAGTAACCGCGGAGGGCCATACGAGCAGTACTTC	CASSNRGGPYEQYF
TRBV10-3	-	TRBJ2-3	-	TGTGCCATCAGTCCACAGGGAGGGACGCAGTATTTT	CAISPQGGTQYF
TRBV7-9	-	TRBJ1-2	once	TGTGCCAGCAGCTTGGAGGGAGCGAAGAACTATGGCTACACCTTC	CASSLEGAKNYGYTF
TRBV7-9	-	TRBJ2-6	-	TGTGCCAGCAGCTTAGGGGGGCGTGGGGCCAACGTCCTGACTTTC	CASSLGGRGANVLTF
TRBV7-6	-	TRBJ2-2	once	TGTGCCAGCAGCTTAGAGGCTAGCAGGAACACCGGGGAGCTGTTTTTT	CASSLEASRNTGELFF
TRBV6-6	-	TRBJ1-1	-	TGTGCCAGCAGACAGGGCACTGAAGCTTTCTTT	CASRQGTEAFF
TRBV2	-	TRBJ1-5	-	TGTGCCAGCAGCGAACGTCCGGGGCGCAATCAGCCCCAGCATTTT	CASSERPGRNQPQHF
TRBV4-1	TRBD2	TRBJ2-5	-	TGCGCCAGCAGCCAAGTTAGCGGGAGAGGCGAGACCCAGTACTTC	CASSQVSGRGETQYF
TRBV5-4	TRBD2	TRBJ2-7	-	TGTGCCAGCAGACCGGGACTAGCGGGAGGGCCATCGGGAAACGAGCAGTACTTC	CASRPGLAGGPSGNEQYF
TRBV7-2	-	TRBJ2-3	once	TGTGCCAGCAGCTTAGCGGCAGGGAGCACAGATACGCAGTATTTT	CASSLAAGSTDTQYF
TRBV5-1	TRBD1	TRBJ1-6	once	TGCGCCAGCAGCTTAAGGGACAGGGCTTCACCCCTCCACTTT	CASSLRDRASPLHF
TRBV6-5	TRBD1	TRBJ2-1	-	TGTGCCAGCAGTTCCCGGACAGGTTACAATGAGCAGTTCTTC	CASSSRTGYNEQFF
TRBV1	-	TRBJ2-1	-	TGCACCAGCAGCCAAGATGGGACAGGGAACGACAATGAGCAGTTCTTC	CTSSQDGTGNDNEQFF
TRBV11-2	-	TRBJ2-5	-	TGTGCCAGCAGCTTAAACATAGAGACCCAGTACTTC	CASSLNIETQYF